This TCR beta chain was profiled in a study of cytomegalovirus exposure and HLA in healthy donors. Study summary: An earlier analysis identified approximately 120 million unique TCR beta sequences in approximately 170 million T cells. Whole-study findings and limits: Accurate predictions that matched the HLA-A and HLA-B alleles of most subjects were reportedly made from TCR beta sequences. Later, an analysis found that common viral pathogens appeared to be linked with several of the most significant clusters. Trimming of TCR beta V- and J-genes showed a link, identified in a later analysis, to a missense DCLRE1C variant.

Note on this clone: Antigen specificity is unknown.

The PCR employed 60 Vbeta primers together with 13 Jbeta primers. Method: immunoSEQ multiplex PCR; TCRdb's copy keeps in-frame clones and lacks some. The data hold about 75,000 clones, with about 79% observed a single time. Trimming took 4 bases from V and 5 from J, leaving 29 bases between them. The germline gives CDR1 ENHRY, CDR2 SYGVKD. This CDR3 has 19 amino acids. This chain links TRBV10-3 with TRBJ1-2, with D perhaps TRBD1 (5 bases). Sequenced material: PBMCs. The TCR originated in a man in his 70s in good health and CMV-seropositive. The CDR3 sequence: CAISGAFKTEPQGGYGYTF. CDR3 sequence (DNA): TGTGCCATCAGTGGGGCCTTTAAGACGGAGCCCCAGGGTGGGTATGGCTACACCTTC.